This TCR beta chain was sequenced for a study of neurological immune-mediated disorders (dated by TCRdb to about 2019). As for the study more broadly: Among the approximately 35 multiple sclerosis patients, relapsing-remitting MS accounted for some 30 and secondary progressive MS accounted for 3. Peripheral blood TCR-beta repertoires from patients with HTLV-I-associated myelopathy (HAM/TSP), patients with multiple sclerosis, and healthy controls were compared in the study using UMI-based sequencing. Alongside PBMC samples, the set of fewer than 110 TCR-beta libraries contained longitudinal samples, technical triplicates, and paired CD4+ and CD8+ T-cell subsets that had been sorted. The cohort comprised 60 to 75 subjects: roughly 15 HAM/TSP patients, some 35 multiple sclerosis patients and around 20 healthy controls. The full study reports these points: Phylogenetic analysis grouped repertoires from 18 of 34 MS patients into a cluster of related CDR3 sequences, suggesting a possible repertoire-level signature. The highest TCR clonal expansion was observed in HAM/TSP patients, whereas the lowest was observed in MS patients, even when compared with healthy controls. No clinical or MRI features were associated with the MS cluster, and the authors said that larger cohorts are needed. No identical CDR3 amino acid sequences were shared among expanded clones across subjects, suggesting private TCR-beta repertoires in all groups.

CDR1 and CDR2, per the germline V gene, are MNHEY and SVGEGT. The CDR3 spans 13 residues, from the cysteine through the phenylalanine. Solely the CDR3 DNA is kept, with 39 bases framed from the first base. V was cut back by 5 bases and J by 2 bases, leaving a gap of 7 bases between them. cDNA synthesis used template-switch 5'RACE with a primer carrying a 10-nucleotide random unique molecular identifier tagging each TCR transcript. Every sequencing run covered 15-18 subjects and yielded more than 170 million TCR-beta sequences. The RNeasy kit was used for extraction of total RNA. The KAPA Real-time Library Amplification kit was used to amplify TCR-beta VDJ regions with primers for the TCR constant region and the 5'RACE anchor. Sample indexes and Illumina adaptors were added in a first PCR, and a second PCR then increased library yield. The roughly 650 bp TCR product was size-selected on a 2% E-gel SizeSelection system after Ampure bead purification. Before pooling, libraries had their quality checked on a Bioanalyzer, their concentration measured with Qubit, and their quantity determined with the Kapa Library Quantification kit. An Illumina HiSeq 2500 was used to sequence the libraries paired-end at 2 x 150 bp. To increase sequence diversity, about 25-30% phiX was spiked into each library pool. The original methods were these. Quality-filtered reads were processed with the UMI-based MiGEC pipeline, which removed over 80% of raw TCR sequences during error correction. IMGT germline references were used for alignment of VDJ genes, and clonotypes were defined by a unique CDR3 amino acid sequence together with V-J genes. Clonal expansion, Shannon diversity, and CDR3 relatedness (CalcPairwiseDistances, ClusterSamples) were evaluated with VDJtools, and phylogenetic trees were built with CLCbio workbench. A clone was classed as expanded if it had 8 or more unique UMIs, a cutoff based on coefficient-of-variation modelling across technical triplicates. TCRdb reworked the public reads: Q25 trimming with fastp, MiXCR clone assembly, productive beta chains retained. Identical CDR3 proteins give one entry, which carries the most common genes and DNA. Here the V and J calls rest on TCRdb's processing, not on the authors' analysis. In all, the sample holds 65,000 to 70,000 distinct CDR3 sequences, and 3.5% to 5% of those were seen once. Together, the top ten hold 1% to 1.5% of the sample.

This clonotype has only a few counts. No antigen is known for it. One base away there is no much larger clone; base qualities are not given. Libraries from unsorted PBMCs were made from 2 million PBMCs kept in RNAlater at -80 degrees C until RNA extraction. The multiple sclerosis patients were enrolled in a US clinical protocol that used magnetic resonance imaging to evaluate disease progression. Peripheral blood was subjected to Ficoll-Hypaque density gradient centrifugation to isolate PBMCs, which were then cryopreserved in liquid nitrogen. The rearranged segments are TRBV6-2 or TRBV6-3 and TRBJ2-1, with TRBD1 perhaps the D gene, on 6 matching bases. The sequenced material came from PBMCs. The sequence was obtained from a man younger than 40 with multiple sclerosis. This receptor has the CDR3 CASSRDTYNEQFF. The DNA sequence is TGTGCCAGCAGTCGGGACACCTACAATGAGCAGTTCTTC.